This T cell receptor beta chain derives from a study of CD8+CD57+ T cells in acquired aplastic anemia. The J segment lost 1 base and the V segment lost 0 bases, leaving 6 bases of the junction unmatched. Germline lookup yields CDR1 SGHRS and CDR2 YFSETQ. The CDR3 runs to 17 residues. Selection for sequencing was limited to patients who had shown CD8+CD57+ cell expansion by flow cytometry. The use of genomic DNA as template underpinned the TCR beta VDJ and CDR3 profiling. TCRdb re-derived calls from the reads in MiXCR, one entry per CDR3 protein. This table holds a few hundred thousand distinct CDR3 sequences, 82% found once.

The sample was sorted CD4+, CD8+, or CD8+CD57+ T cells (not recorded which) from PBMCs. This TCR came from a human donor with aplastic anemia. The chain joins TRBV5-1 to TRBJ1-2, with 10 bases aligning to TRBD1. The CDR3 region is CASSLVRQGAINYGYTF. DNA for the CDR3: TGCGCCAGCAGCTTGGTACGACAGGGGGCGATTAACTATGGCTACACCTTC.